The rows below give T cell receptor beta chains drawn from one sample of a study of radiation and T cells in renal cell carcinoma. The data were produced by immunoSEQ multiplex PCR, yet TCRdb's version contains in-frame clones alone and is incomplete. The profile shows 80,000 or so clones, about 88% of them singletons. Source: blood, taken from a patient whose treatment included radiotherapy and nephrectomy. The source is a woman between 65 and 79 years old with renal cell carcinoma. Both conserved end residues are part of each CDR3. Fields, in order: J gene, clone size, D gene, V gene, CDR3 DNA, CDR3 protein. A D gene is named only where the DNA matches it firmly. Where a row states a size, it is once, few, many or the class of an expanded clone; other rows omit it.

>TRBJ1-2|-|TRBD1|TRBV28
TGTGCCAGCAGTTTAGTGTGGGACAGGGCCTATGGCTACACCTTC
CASSLVWDRAYGYTF
>TRBJ2-3|few|-|TRBV29-1
TGCAGCGTTGAGCAGGCCGATAGCACAGATACGCAGTATTTT
CSVEQADSTDTQYF
>TRBJ1-2|-|-|TRBV4-3
TGCGCCAGCAGCCCGGGGCGGATCTATGGCTACACCTTC
CASSPGRIYGYTF
>TRBJ2-1|-|-|TRBV9
TGTGCCAGCAGCGCCCGGGGGAGGGGGCGAGATGAGCAGTTCTTC
CASSARGRGRDEQFF
>TRBJ1-1|-|-|TRBV28
TGTGCCAGCAGTTGGGGGAACACTGAAGCTTTCTTT
CASSWGNTEAFF
>TRBJ1-4|-|-|TRBV4-1
TGCGCCAGCAGCCAAGGGAGGACTAATGAAAAACTGTTTTTT
CASSQGRTNEKLFF
>TRBJ1-1|-|-|TRBV11-2
TGTGCCAGCAGCCCCACTTCGTCCAGGGCTAACACTGAAGCTTTCTTT
CASSPTSSRANTEAFF
>TRBJ2-1|-|TRBD2|TRBV28
TGTGCCAGCAGTCTTACGGGACTAGCGGGGGGCAATGAGCAGTTCTTC
CASSLTGLAGGNEQFF
>TRBJ2-3|-|TRBD2|TRBV9
TGTGCCAGCAGCCCCAGACTAGCGGGGGGCTCTAGCACAGATACGCAGTATTTT
CASSPRLAGGSSTDTQYF
>TRBJ2-6|-|-|TRBV29-1
TGCAGCGCGGCTAGGGGGTTTGGGGCCAACGTCCTGACTTTC
CSAARGFGANVLTF
>TRBJ1-3|-|-|TRBV7-9
TGTGCCAGCAGCTCCCAGGGAAACACCATATATTTT
CASSSQGNTIYF
>TRBJ2-5|once|TRBD1|TRBV15
TGTGCCACCAGCGCTCCCGGGACAGTCCAAGAGACCCAGTACTTC
CATSAPGTVQETQYF
>TRBJ1-4|-|TRBD1|TRBV19
TGTGCCAACCCGGGACAGCTTAATGAAAAACTGTTTTTT
CANPGQLNEKLFF
>TRBJ2-3|once|-|TRBV2
TGTGCCAGCAGTGGAATTTCAAGGAGTGCAGATACGCAGTATTTT
CASSGISRSADTQYF
>TRBJ2-5|-|TRBD2|TRBV27
TGTGCCAGCATGGGAACTAGCGGGGGGTATGGGGAGACCCAGTACTTC
CASMGTSGGYGETQYF
>TRBJ2-1|-|-|TRBV5-1
TGCGCCAGCAGCAGGGCGTCCTCCTACAATGAGCAGTTCTTC
CASSRASSYNEQFF
>TRBJ2-7|-|-|TRBV7-2
TGTGCCAGCAGCTTAAAGGAGGGTGCAAAACTACAATTCTACGAGCAGTACTTC
CASSLKEGAKLQFYEQYF
>TRBJ1-2|-|TRBD1|TRBV28
TGTGCCAGCAGTTTAAGAAGGGGGCTAGGAGATGGCTACACCTTC
CASSLRRGLGDGYTF
>TRBJ2-3|-|-|TRBV27
TGTGCCAGCAGTTTATCCCAGGGGCCTACTTCCTCTACAGATACGCAGTATTTT
CASSLSQGPTSSTDTQYF
>TRBJ1-6|-|-|TRBV19
TGTGCCAGTAGTATGAAGAGAGGTTCACCCCTCCACTTT
CASSMKRGSPLHF
>TRBJ1-3|-|-|TRBV28
TGTGCCAGCAGTTTAGGCTGGGCTGGAAACACCATATATTTT
CASSLGWAGNTIYF
>TRBJ2-2|-|-|TRBV28
TGTGCCAGCAGTTTTTCGGACACCGGGGAGCTGTTTTTT
CASSFSDTGELFF
>TRBJ1-1|-|TRBD1|TRBV6-5
TGTGCCAGCAGCGACCGGGACAGACCAAACACTGAAGCTTTCTTT
CASSDRDRPNTEAFF
>TRBJ2-7|-|-|TRBV27
TGTGCCAGCCTTTCCCGCCAGGACACCTACGAGCAGTACTTC
CASLSRQDTYEQYF
>TRBJ1-1|-|TRBD1|TRBV7-2
TGTGCCAGCAGCTTGGGACAGGGTAGAGAGTCTGAAGCTTTCTTT
CASSLGQGRESEAFF
>TRBJ2-2|-|-|TRBV7-2
TGTGCCAGCAGCTTAAAGTCGGGGTCCGGGGAGCTGTTTTTT
CASSLKSGSGELFF
>TRBJ2-5|-|-|TRBV7-2
TGTGCCAGCAGCCCATACCGGGGTGTTGTGGGAGAGACCCAGTACTTC
CASSPYRGVVGETQYF
>TRBJ1-4|-|-|TRBV7-2
TGTGCCAGCAGCTTAAACAGGCCCGGAACTAATGAAAAACTGTTTTTT
CASSLNRPGTNEKLFF